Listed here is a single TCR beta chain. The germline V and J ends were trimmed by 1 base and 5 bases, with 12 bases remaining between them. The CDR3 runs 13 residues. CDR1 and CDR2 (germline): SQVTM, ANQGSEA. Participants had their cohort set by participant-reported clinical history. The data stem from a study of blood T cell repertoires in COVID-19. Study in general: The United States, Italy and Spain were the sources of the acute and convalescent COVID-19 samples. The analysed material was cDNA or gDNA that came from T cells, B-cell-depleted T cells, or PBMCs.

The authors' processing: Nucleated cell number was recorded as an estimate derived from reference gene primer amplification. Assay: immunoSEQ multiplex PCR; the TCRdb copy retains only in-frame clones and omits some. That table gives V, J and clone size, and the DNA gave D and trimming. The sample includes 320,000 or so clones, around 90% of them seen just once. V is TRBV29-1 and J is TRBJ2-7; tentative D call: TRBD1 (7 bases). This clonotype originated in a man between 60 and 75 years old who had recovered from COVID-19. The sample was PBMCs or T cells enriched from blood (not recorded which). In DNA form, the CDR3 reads TGCAGCGTTGAAGGACAGGGAGGAAACGAGCAGTACTTC. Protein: CSVEGQGGNEQYF.